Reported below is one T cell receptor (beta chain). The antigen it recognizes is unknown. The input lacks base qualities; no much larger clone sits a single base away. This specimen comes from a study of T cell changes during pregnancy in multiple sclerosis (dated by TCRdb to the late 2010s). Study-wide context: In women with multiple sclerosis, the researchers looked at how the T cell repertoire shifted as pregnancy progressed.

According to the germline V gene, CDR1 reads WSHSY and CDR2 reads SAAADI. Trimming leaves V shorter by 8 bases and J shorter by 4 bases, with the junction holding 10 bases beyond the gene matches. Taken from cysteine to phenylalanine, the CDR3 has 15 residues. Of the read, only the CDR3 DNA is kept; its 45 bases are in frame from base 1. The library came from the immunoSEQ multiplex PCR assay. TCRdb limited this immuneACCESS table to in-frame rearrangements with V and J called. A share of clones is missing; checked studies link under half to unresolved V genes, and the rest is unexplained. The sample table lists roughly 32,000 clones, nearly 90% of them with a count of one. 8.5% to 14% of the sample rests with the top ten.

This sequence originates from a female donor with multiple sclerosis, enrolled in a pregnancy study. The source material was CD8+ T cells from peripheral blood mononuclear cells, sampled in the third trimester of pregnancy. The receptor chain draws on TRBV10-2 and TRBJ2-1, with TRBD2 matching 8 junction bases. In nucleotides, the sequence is TGCGCCAGCGGGGGGCGGGAGGCCTTATACAATGAGCAGTTCTTC. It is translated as CASGGREALYNEQFF.